This TCR beta chain was recorded in a study of STAT5B mutations in CD4+ large granular lymphocyte leukemia. Germline V gene lookup returns CDR1 SGHTA and CDR2 FQGNSA. The CDR3 is 14 amino acids. V lost 5 bases, J lost 3 bases, and 13 bases lay in between. Sequenced by immunoSEQ multiplex PCR; TCRdb stores in-frame clones only, minus some. This sample has over 25,000 clones, with approximately 81% found just once. This clone was observed once. What was sequenced was CD4+ T cells from blood buffy coats. The receptor was derived from a human donor in good health. V gene TRBV7-2 combines with J gene TRBJ1-2; D unresolved. CDR3 DNA: TGTGCCAGCAGCGTGGTCCCCGAAGACTATGGCTACACCTTC. It specifies CASSVVPEDYGYTF.